This T cell receptor (beta chain) was captured by sequencing in a study of cytomegalovirus exposure and HLA in healthy donors. Study-level points and caveats: Diagnosis of cytomegalovirus status made by the classifier reportedly showed high specificity and sensitivity. Later on, an analysis showed TCR association rates differing by HLA locus, with DRB1 the most and HLA-C the fewest. Later analysis identified a missense DCLRE1C variant that was linked to TCR beta V- and J-gene trimming.

Primers included in the PCR were 60 Vbeta and 13 Jbeta primers. Sequencing was performed with immunoSEQ multiplex PCR; in TCRdb, only in-frame clones are kept and a portion is missing. The sample has 150,000 to 200,000 clones, 80% to 85% seen once. The CDR3 is 15 residues long. Germline V CDR1 and CDR2: MDHEN, SYDVKM. Trimming removed 4 bases from V and 7 bases from J, with 16 bases in between. Details on this clone: Its antigen remains unknown.

Nominal health characterized the donors when sampled, though unrecorded immune exposures were likely. This receptor was identified in a man aged 40-49 years in good health and CMV-seropositive. The chain is built from TRBV28 and TRBJ1-4; a possible D gene is TRBD1 (6 bases). Sequencing was carried out using PBMCs. CDR3 protein: CASSSRDIGREKLFF. The CDR3 DNA reads TGTGCCAGCAGTTCCCGGGACATCGGACGTGAAAAACTGTTTTTT. Full variable domain (remainder filled in from reference TRBV28 and TRBJ1-4): DVKVTQSSRYLVKRTGEKVFLECVQDMDHENMFWYRQDPGLGLRLIYFSYDVKMKEKGDIPEGYSVSREKKERFSLILESASTNQTSMYLCASSSRDIGREKLFFGSGTQLSVL.